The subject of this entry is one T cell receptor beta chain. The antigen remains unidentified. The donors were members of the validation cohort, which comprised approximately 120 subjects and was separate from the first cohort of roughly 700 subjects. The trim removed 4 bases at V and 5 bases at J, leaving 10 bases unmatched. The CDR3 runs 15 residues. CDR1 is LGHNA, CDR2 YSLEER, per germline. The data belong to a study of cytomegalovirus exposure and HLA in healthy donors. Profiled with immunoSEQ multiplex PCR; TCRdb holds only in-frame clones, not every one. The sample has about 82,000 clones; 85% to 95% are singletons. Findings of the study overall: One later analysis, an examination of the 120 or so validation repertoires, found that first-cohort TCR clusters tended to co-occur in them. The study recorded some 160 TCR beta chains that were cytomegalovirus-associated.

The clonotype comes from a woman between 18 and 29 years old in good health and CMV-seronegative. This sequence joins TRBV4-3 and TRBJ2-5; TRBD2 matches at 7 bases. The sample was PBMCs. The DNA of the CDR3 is TGCGCCAGCAGCCCCAGCAGCGGGGTTCGGGAGACCCAGTACTTC. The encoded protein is CASSPSSGVRETQYF.